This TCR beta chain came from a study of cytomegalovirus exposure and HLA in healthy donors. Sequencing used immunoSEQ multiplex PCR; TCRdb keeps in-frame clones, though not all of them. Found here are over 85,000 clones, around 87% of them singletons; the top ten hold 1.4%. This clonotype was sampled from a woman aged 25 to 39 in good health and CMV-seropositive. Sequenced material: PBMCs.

Here the CDR3 reads CASSLAPGTDTQYF. The CDR3 DNA follows: TGTGCCAGCAGCTTAGCGCCGGGGACAGATACGCAGTATTTT. This chain uses TRBV7-3 with TRBJ2-3, with D possibly being TRBD2 (5 bases). Between the trimmed V and J ends, which lost 2 bases and 3 bases, there was a span of 9 bases. Germline V gene lookup returns CDR1 SGHTA and CDR2 FQGTGA. The CDR3 runs to 14 residues.